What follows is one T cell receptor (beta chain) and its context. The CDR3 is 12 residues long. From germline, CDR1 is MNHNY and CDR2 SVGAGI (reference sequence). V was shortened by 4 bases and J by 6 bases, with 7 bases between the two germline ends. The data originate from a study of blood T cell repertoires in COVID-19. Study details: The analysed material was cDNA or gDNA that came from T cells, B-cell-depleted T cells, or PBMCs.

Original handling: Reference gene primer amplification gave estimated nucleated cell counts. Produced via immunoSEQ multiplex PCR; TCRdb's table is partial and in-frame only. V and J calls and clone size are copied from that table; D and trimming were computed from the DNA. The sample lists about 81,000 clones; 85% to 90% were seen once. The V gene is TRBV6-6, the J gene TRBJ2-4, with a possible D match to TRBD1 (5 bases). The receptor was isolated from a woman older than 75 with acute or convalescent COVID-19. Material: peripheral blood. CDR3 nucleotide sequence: TGTGCCAGCAGTTCCCAGGGAAACATTCAGTACTTC. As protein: CASSSQGNIQYF.